Listed below are T cell receptor beta chains from one sample, sequenced in a study of blood T cell repertoires in COVID-19. Clones were sequenced by immunoSEQ multiplex PCR, and TCRdb holds only the in-frame ones, with some missing. The sample consists of hundreds of thousands of clones, about 90% of them appearing once. Material for sequencing was PBMCs or T cells enriched from blood (not recorded which). These receptors all stem from a woman aged 18 to 35 with acute COVID-19. Both conserved end residues are part of each CDR3. Size is stated for part of the rows, as once, few or many counts, or as a class when the clone is expanded.

.,TRBJ2-3,12,TRBV30,CAWTRQADTQYF
few,TRBJ2-3,17,TRBV5-1,CASSLGLSSAGADTQYF
.,TRBJ2-7,12,TRBV27,CASSPSRGEQYF
.,TRBJ2-7,18,TRBV7-8,CASSSHRVLAGSEYEQYF
.,TRBJ1-1,15,TRBV7-9,CASSSQEKSNTEAFF
.,TRBJ1-2,14,TRBV3-1/TRBV3-2,CASSQAAGNYGYTF
.,TRBJ2-5,16,TRBV28,CASSFPPGHRQETQYF
.,TRBJ2-1,17,TRBV28,CASRLYHSGNSYNEQFF
.,TRBJ1-2,14,TRBV5-4,CASSVGQELNGYTF
.,TRBJ2-2,14,TRBV10-3,CAISTAVTTGELFF
.,TRBJ1-1,15,TRBV6-5,CASSRSGNLNTEAFF
.,TRBJ2-7,11,TRBV3-1/TRBV3-2,CASSSNYEQYF
.,TRBJ1-5,14,TRBV2,CASQDREGNQPQHF
.,TRBJ1-5,13,TRBV12-3/TRBV12-4,CASSFSTDQPQHF
.,TRBJ2-3,18,TRBV28,CASSRFWGSSPGTDTQYF
.,TRBJ1-2,13,TRBV5-4,CASSFGDRYGYTF
.,TRBJ2-4,16,TRBV7-9,CASSSGGQGAKNIQYF
.,TRBJ2-5,16,TRBV3-1/TRBV3-2,CASSQSRLAPGETQYF
.,TRBJ2-1,16,TRBV6-2/TRBV6-3,CASSLVAGGPYNEQFF
.,TRBJ1-1,14,TRBV18,CASSLGEGMGEAFF
.,TRBJ2-6,17,TRBV5-1,CASTGLAGPSGANVLTF
.,TRBJ1-6,16,TRBV11-2,CASSLAHSRANSPLHF
.,TRBJ2-3,15,TRBV11-2,CASTFGTPPTDTQYF
once,TRBJ2-5,15,TRBV7-9,CASSLDVPGRETQYF
.,TRBJ1-4,13,TRBV5-1,CASSTGQGEKLFF
.,TRBJ1-1,13,TRBV6-5,CASSPIQNTEAFF
once,TRBJ1-1,15,TRBV19,CASSKRQGGNTEAFF
.,TRBJ2-3,16,TRBV24-1,CATSDAGLAGADTQYF
.,TRBJ1-4,16,TRBV7-9,CATALTPGDTYEKLFF
.,TRBJ2-7,15,TRBV5-1,CASSQTTGRDYEQYF
.,TRBJ1-3,16,TRBV13,CASSSGHLSSGNTIYF
.,TRBJ2-2,12,TRBV10-3,CAISLPTGELFF
.,TRBJ2-2,16,TRBV24-1,CATSDLNRESTGELFF
once,TRBJ1-2,15,TRBV7-2,CASSLGDRVIRGYTF
once,TRBJ2-7,13,TRBV6-5,CASSYSLSYEQYF
.,TRBJ2-5,16,TRBV18,CASSPKWTSGGSSQYF
.,TRBJ2-7,15,TRBV15,CATSRELGQEIEQYF
.,TRBJ2-1,12,TRBV6-2/TRBV6-3,CASSYILGEEFF
.,TRBJ1-2,12,TRBV30,CAWSGKGDGYTF
.,TRBJ1-4,13,TRBV12-3/TRBV12-4,CASSLRANEKLFF
.,TRBJ2-1,15,TRBV10-1,CASSPELAGAREQFF
once,TRBJ2-7,15,TRBV7-8,CASSLSATGSNEQYF